This T cell receptor (beta chain) appears in the sequencing data of a study of OX40 agonist ivuxolimab in advanced cancers. The overall study: A mean age of around 60 years, range roughly 23 to 79, was recorded, and approximately 80% were male. Antecedent anti-PD-1, anti-PD-L1 or anti-CTLA-4 therapy was permissible, with 40% having received some. Study observations and caveats: Circulating CD4+ and CD8+ T cells showed clonal expansion by week 6 at 0.1 to 3.0 mg/kg.

Patients were ineligible given autoimmune disease history or systemic immunosuppression. Assay: immunoSEQ multiplex PCR; the TCRdb copy retains only in-frame clones and omits some. The data show more than 55,000 clones, roughly 88% seen once. A note on this clone: Its antigen is undetermined.

CDR1 and CDR2 from the germline V gene are MNHEY and SVGAGI. The CDR3 runs 16 residues. V was pared by 4 bases and J by 4 bases, with 19 bases between. The receptor was isolated from an adult with an advanced solid tumor such as melanoma, head and neck, liver or kidney cancer. The sample here was CD4+ or CD8+ T cells sorted from blood, taken in a trial of the OX40 agonist ivuxolimab. The chain combines TRBV6-5 with TRBJ1-2; D remains unclear. The CDR3 reads CASSSPVLGNIYGYTF. CDR3 in DNA: TGTGCCAGCAGTTCCCCCGTGCTGGGCAATATCTATGGCTACACCTTC.